The source of this T cell receptor (beta chain) is a study of blood T cell repertoires in COVID-19. Germline V gives CDR1 SNHLY, CDR2 FYNNEI. The V and J ends lost 3 bases and 9 bases, in that order; junction bases with no gene match: 11. The CDR3 length is 15 residues. Assay used: immunoSEQ multiplex PCR; TCRdb lists only in-frame clones, some missing. This sample carries roughly 420,000 clones, 88% of them seen once, and the ten largest clones take over 0.9%. This clonotype originated in a woman aged 25 to 45 with acute COVID-19. The chain uses TRBV2 and TRBJ2-3; 8 bases line up with TRBD2. Sequences were obtained from PBMCs or T cells enriched from blood (not recorded which). The CDR3: CASSEGGLAGPTQYF. The CDR3 DNA reads as TGTGCCAGCAGTGAGGGAGGACTAGCAGGCCCAACGCAGTATTTT.